The rows below give T cell receptor beta chains drawn from one sample of a study of shared clonotypes between healthy human individuals. Only in-frame clones appear in the TCRdb table, and some are missing; sequencing was by immunoSEQ multiplex PCR. This sample carries about 2.1 million clones, just over 90% of them seen once, and the ten largest clones take more than 1.5%. The sample consisted of naive CD8+ T cells from PBMCs. Receptor source: a man aged 18 to 29 in good health. Some clones in this sample may be carry-over from other donors' samples. The conserved cysteine and the conserved F or W are not part of the CDR3 here. Not every row has a clone size; where given, it reads once, few, many or a size class.

>TRBV19|TRBJ2-7|.
ASSIVGSYEQY
>TRBV28|TRBJ1-2|.
ASSLARGRGYT
>TRBV11-2|TRBJ2-1|.
ASSPRQGGNEQF
>TRBV5-6|TRBJ2-7|.
ASSSGYEQY
>TRBV7-2|TRBJ2-7|.
ASSSASGRDYEQY
>TRBV27|TRBJ1-5|once
ASSLMGVTSQPQH
>TRBV27|TRBJ1-1|.
ASSPRVGLIAEAF
>TRBV9|TRBJ2-2|.
ASSAPSRGLPPNTGELF
>TRBV7-9|TRBJ2-2|.
ASNPPRGASASGELF
>TRBV30|TRBJ2-1|.
AWSVNGGREAAQQF
>TRBV7-9|TRBJ2-5|.
ASSLPIGRETQY
>TRBV5-4|TRBJ1-2|.
ASRPGQGNYGYT
>TRBV7-9|TRBJ2-2|once
ASSLEWSQGATGELF
>TRBV29-1|TRBJ2-7|.
SGWGGNSYEQY
>TRBV7-6|TRBJ2-7|.
ASSARESPYEQY
>TRBV7-9|TRBJ1-2|.
ASSLAPGVNYGYT
>TRBV7-9|TRBJ1-2|.
ASSLHGPNYGYT
>TRBV12-5|TRBJ2-2|.
ASGLGLAGPTGELF
>TRBV29-1|TRBJ2-2|.
SVEGPYTGELF
>TRBV16|TRBJ2-7|.
ASSHPRGLGGEQY
>TRBV7-8|TRBJ2-2|once
ASSFLALAENTGELF
>TRBV7-9|TRBJ1-1|.
ASSVGSLNTEAF
>TRBV9|TRBJ2-7|.
ASSVGGGGSYEQY
>TRBV5-1|TRBJ1-3|.
ASSPTGYGNTIY
>TRBV27|TRBJ2-5|.
ASSFRAPGETQY
>TRBV9|TRBJ1-1|.
ASSPGTSMNTEAF
>TRBV4-1|TRBJ2-5|.
ASSQGTARSETQY
>TRBV7-9|TRBJ1-1|.
ASSLVVLNTEAF
>TRBV19|TRBJ2-1|.
ASNLGVADEQF
>TRBV18|TRBJ2-1|.
ASSMHPYRGAEQF
>TRBV7-9|TRBJ2-5|.
ASSSSGEEGPETQY
>TRBV7-9|TRBJ2-1|.
ASSLVDYNEQF
>TRBV6-5|TRBJ2-7|.
ATRQRGGTYEQY
>TRBV30|TRBJ2-5|.
AWSVRGGGKTQY
>TRBV4-1|TRBJ2-1|.
ASSRVLASYNEQF
>TRBV5-1|TRBJ2-1|.
ASSSTGFNEQF
>TRBV28|TRBJ1-5|.
ASSPLGGNQPQH
>TRBV7-9|TRBJ2-7|.
ASSSRTGSHEQY
>TRBV28|TRBJ2-1|.
ASRGGIWLATANEQF
>TRBV7-9|TRBJ2-1|.
ARTPGLNDNEQF
>TRBV29-1|TRBJ1-1|.
SVVALEAF
>TRBV28|TRBJ1-2|.
ASTLFPTYGYT
>TRBV2|TRBJ2-1|.
ASSLAGGPVYNEQF
>TRBV7-6|TRBJ1-2|.
ASSSLTDDYGYT
>TRBV27|TRBJ2-2|.
ASTPTSGTGELF
>TRBV6-5|TRBJ1-1|.
ASSYRSGGPTEAF
>TRBV7-2|TRBJ1-1|.
ASSLVGRPNTEAF
>TRBV9|TRBJ1-2|.
ASSVEAGMRNYGYT
>TRBV20-1|TRBJ2-7|once
SARDGYEQY
>TRBV11-2|TRBJ2-7|.
ASSFGGASSYEQY
>TRBV15|TRBJ1-5|once
ATSSHVDQPQH
>TRBV15|TRBJ2-7|.
ATSRGHGYEQY
>TRBV29-1|TRBJ2-7|.
SARFRSSYEQY
>TRBV30|TRBJ2-2|.
AWSLSKAGELF
>TRBV28|TRBJ2-2|.
ASSPEAGHPTGELF
>TRBV29-1|TRBJ2-1|.
SVRLVPSYNEQF
>TRBV7-3|TRBJ2-2|.
ASSLMRKGRNTGELF
>TRBV5-1|TRBJ2-3|.
ASSLWRDYTDTQY